This T cell receptor beta chain was captured by sequencing in a study of blood T cell repertoires in COVID-19. The J segment lost 5 bases and the V segment lost 5 bases, leaving 8 bases of the junction unmatched. Per germline, CDR1 SGHTA and CDR2 FQGTGA. The CDR3 length is 15 residues. The method was immunoSEQ multiplex PCR; TCRdb's version includes in-frame clones alone and lacks a portion of them. The sample lists more than 55,000 clones, 80% to 95% occurring once. The sequence was obtained from a man of 80 years or more with acute or convalescent COVID-19. This chain uses TRBV7-3 with TRBJ2-5; 10 nucleotides match TRBD2. Sequencing was done on a sample of peripheral blood. The CDR3 DNA reads TGTGCCAGCAGCGCAACTAGCGGGGTTGGGGAGACCCAGTACTTC. Translation gives CASSATSGVGETQYF.